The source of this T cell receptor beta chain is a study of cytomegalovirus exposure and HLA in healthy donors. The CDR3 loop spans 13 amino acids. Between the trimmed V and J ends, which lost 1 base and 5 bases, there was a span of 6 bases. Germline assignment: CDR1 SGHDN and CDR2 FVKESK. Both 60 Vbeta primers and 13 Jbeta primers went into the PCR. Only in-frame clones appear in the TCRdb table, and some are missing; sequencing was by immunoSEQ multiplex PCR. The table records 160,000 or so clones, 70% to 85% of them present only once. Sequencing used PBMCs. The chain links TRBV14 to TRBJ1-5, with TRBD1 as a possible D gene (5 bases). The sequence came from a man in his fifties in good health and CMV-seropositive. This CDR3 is CASSQGRDQPQHF. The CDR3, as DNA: TGTGCCAGCAGCCAAGGCAGGGATCAGCCCCAGCATTTT.